These T cell receptor beta chains were read from a single sample in a study of cytomegalovirus exposure and HLA in healthy donors. Sequencing used immunoSEQ multiplex PCR; TCRdb keeps in-frame clones, though not all of them. The repertoire holds under 200,000 clones, with 75% to 80% as singletons. Sequenced input: PBMCs. The receptors originated from a woman aged 40 to 55 in good health and CMV-seropositive. Each CDR3 is given with its conserved first and last residue. Each record gives: V gene, D gene, clone size, J gene, CDR3 DNA, CDR3 protein. The D gene is left open where the match is weak. Clone size, where shown, is once, few, many, or a class for clones that have expanded.

v_gene: TRBV19
d_gene: NA
abundance: NA
j_gene: TRBJ2-6
CDR3nt: TGTGCCAGTAGTTACAGGGCGGCCAGGTTTGCCGGGGCCAACGTCCTGACTTTC
CDR3aa: CASSYRAARFAGANVLTF

v_gene: TRBV5-5
d_gene: NA
abundance: few
j_gene: TRBJ2-7
CDR3nt: TGTGCCAGCAGCTTAGGAGGATGGGTCTACGAGCAGTACTTC
CDR3aa: CASSLGGWVYEQYF

v_gene: TRBV18
d_gene: NA
abundance: NA
j_gene: TRBJ1-2
CDR3nt: TGTGCCAGCTCACCACCGTCGCTACCGGGCTACACCTTC
CDR3aa: CASSPPSLPGYTF

v_gene: TRBV21-1
d_gene: NA
abundance: NA
j_gene: TRBJ2-2
CDR3nt: TGTGCCAGCAGCAAAGTTTACAGCGGGGAGAACACCGGGGAGCTGTTTTTT
CDR3aa: CASSKVYSGENTGELFF

v_gene: TRBV11-2
d_gene: TRBD2
abundance: once
j_gene: TRBJ2-1
CDR3nt: TGTGCCAGCAGCTCCCCGGGACTAGCTTACAATGAGCAGTTCTTC
CDR3aa: CASSSPGLAYNEQFF

v_gene: TRBV5-6
d_gene: TRBD2
abundance: NA
j_gene: TRBJ2-7
CDR3nt: TGTGCCAGCAGGGGGCGGGGGGGGAACTACGAGCAGTACTTC
CDR3aa: CASRGRGGNYEQYF

v_gene: TRBV7-2
d_gene: NA
abundance: NA
j_gene: TRBJ2-1
CDR3nt: TGTGCCAGCAGCTCCTACCTCGGTGAGCAGTTCTTC
CDR3aa: CASSSYLGEQFF

v_gene: TRBV28
d_gene: TRBD1
abundance: NA
j_gene: TRBJ1-5
CDR3nt: TGTGCCAGCACCAAGAGGGACAGGGGATATTATAGCAATCAGCCCCAGCATTTT
CDR3aa: CASTKRDRGYYSNQPQHF

v_gene: TRBV5-1
d_gene: NA
abundance: NA
j_gene: TRBJ2-1
CDR3nt: TGCGCCAGCAGCTTGGCGGAGGAATCCTACAATGAGCAGTTCTTC
CDR3aa: CASSLAEESYNEQFF

v_gene: TRBV28
d_gene: TRBD2
abundance: NA
j_gene: TRBJ2-1
CDR3nt: TGTGCCAGCAGTAATGTAAATAGCGGGGGCTACTCCTATGAGCAGTTCTTC
CDR3aa: CASSNVNSGGYSYEQFF

v_gene: TRBV12-5
d_gene: TRBD1
abundance: NA
j_gene: TRBJ1-4
CDR3nt: TGTGCTAGTGGTTTGGGACAGGGGGTTTCAACTAATGAAAAACTGTTTTTT
CDR3aa: CASGLGQGVSTNEKLFF

v_gene: TRBV7-9
d_gene: NA
abundance: few
j_gene: TRBJ2-3
CDR3nt: TGTGCCAGCAGCTCTACTACAGATACGCAGTATTTT
CDR3aa: CASSSTTDTQYF

v_gene: TRBV2
d_gene: TRBD2
abundance: NA
j_gene: TRBJ2-5
CDR3nt: TGTGCCAGCAGTGGGACTAGCGGGGGCCTAAGAGAGACCCAGTACTTC
CDR3aa: CASSGTSGGLRETQYF

v_gene: TRBV4-3
d_gene: NA
abundance: NA
j_gene: TRBJ1-3
CDR3nt: TGCGCCAGCAGCCAAGAGGCAGTCACCAACTCTGGAAACACCATATATTTT
CDR3aa: CASSQEAVTNSGNTIYF

v_gene: TRBV7-9
d_gene: NA
abundance: few
j_gene: TRBJ1-1
CDR3nt: TGTGCCAGCAGCTCAAATACTGAAGCTTTCTTT
CDR3aa: CASSSNTEAFF

v_gene: TRBV5-1
d_gene: TRBD2
abundance: NA
j_gene: TRBJ2-3
CDR3nt: TGCGCCAGCAGCTCGGGACTAGCGGGCCCCCCTAGCACAGATACGCAGTATTTT
CDR3aa: CASSSGLAGPPSTDTQYF

v_gene: TRBV30
d_gene: NA
abundance: NA
j_gene: TRBJ1-3
CDR3nt: TGTGCCTGGGCCCTGGGGGGAGCTGGAAACACCATATATTTT
CDR3aa: CAWALGGAGNTIYF

v_gene: TRBV28
d_gene: NA
abundance: NA
j_gene: TRBJ1-5
CDR3nt: TGTGCCAGCAGTAACCACAGGGCTAATCAGCCCCAGCATTTT
CDR3aa: CASSNHRANQPQHF

v_gene: TRBV28
d_gene: NA
abundance: NA
j_gene: TRBJ2-2
CDR3nt: TGTGCCAGCGGGGGGCAGGGGGTCACGGGAGACACCGGGGAGCTGTTTTTT
CDR3aa: CASGGQGVTGDTGELFF

v_gene: TRBV6-1
d_gene: NA
abundance: NA
j_gene: TRBJ1-3
CDR3nt: TGTGCCAGCAGTCAGGGAGGCACCATATATTTT
CDR3aa: CASSQGGTIYF

v_gene: TRBV30
d_gene: TRBD1
abundance: few
j_gene: TRBJ1-5
CDR3nt: TGTGCCTTTTCCCAGGGGGTGTTCGATCAGCCCCAGCATTTT
CDR3aa: CAFSQGVFDQPQHF

v_gene: TRBV7-2
d_gene: TRBD1
abundance: NA
j_gene: TRBJ1-4
CDR3nt: TGTGCCAGCAGCTTATCACCACAGGGGGCGCGAAATGAAAAACTGTTTTTT
CDR3aa: CASSLSPQGARNEKLFF

v_gene: TRBV7-2
d_gene: NA
abundance: NA
j_gene: TRBJ2-2
CDR3nt: TGTGCCAGCAGCTTATTTGCTAGCGGGGAGCTGTTTTTT
CDR3aa: CASSLFASGELFF

v_gene: TRBV30
d_gene: TRBD2
abundance: NA
j_gene: TRBJ2-1
CDR3nt: TGTGCCTGGAGTAACACGGGAGGGTGGAATGAGCAGTTCTTC
CDR3aa: CAWSNTGGWNEQFF

v_gene: TRBV19
d_gene: TRBD1
abundance: NA
j_gene: TRBJ1-1
CDR3nt: TGTGCCACTAGAGGGACAGAGGGGAACACTGAAGCTTTCTTT
CDR3aa: CATRGTEGNTEAFF

v_gene: TRBV6-4
d_gene: NA
abundance: NA
j_gene: TRBJ1-1
CDR3nt: TGTGCCAGCATTCTTGACGTGTATGGGGGGACTGAAGCTTTCTTT
CDR3aa: CASILDVYGGTEAFF

v_gene: TRBV6-5
d_gene: TRBD1
abundance: once
j_gene: TRBJ1-5
CDR3nt: TGTGCCAGCAGTCGTTCCGGGACAGGGGCGAAGCCCCAGCATTTT
CDR3aa: CASSRSGTGAKPQHF

v_gene: TRBV28
d_gene: TRBD1
abundance: NA
j_gene: TRBJ2-3
CDR3nt: TGTGCCAGCAGTTCCGCGACAGGGTTCGCAGATACGCAGTATTTT
CDR3aa: CASSSATGFADTQYF

v_gene: TRBV30
d_gene: TRBD1
abundance: NA
j_gene: TRBJ1-1
CDR3nt: TGTGCCTGGGGGACAGGGGGCGAGTCTGAAGCTTTCTTT
CDR3aa: CAWGTGGESEAFF

v_gene: TRBV7-9
d_gene: NA
abundance: NA
j_gene: TRBJ2-7
CDR3nt: TGTGCCAGCAGCCTGACTGGATCGGTAAACGAGCAGTACTTC
CDR3aa: CASSLTGSVNEQYF

v_gene: TRBV9
d_gene: TRBD2
abundance: NA
j_gene: TRBJ2-7
CDR3nt: TGTGCCAGCAGCGTTAGCGGGAGGCCCCACGAGCAGTACTTC
CDR3aa: CASSVSGRPHEQYF

v_gene: TRBV18
d_gene: NA
abundance: NA
j_gene: TRBJ2-5
CDR3nt: TGTGCCAGCTCCCCAGGACACCTACAAGAGACCCAGTACTTC
CDR3aa: CASSPGHLQETQYF

v_gene: TRBV25-1
d_gene: NA
abundance: NA
j_gene: TRBJ1-1
CDR3nt: TGTGCCAGCAGTATAATCCTATCAGGGGAACGCGGCACTGAAGCTTTCTTT
CDR3aa: CASSIILSGERGTEAFF

v_gene: TRBV4-3
d_gene: NA
abundance: NA
j_gene: TRBJ2-7
CDR3nt: TGCGCCAGCAGCCAAGATTGGGGCAGGGGATACGAGCAGTACTTC
CDR3aa: CASSQDWGRGYEQYF

v_gene: TRBV30
d_gene: TRBD1
abundance: NA
j_gene: TRBJ2-7
CDR3nt: TGTGCCTGGAGACATACAGGGGTCTACGAGCAGTACTTC
CDR3aa: CAWRHTGVYEQYF

v_gene: TRBV2
d_gene: TRBD1
abundance: NA
j_gene: TRBJ2-5
CDR3nt: TGTGCCAGCGTGACCGGGACAGGACAAGAGACCCAGTACTTC
CDR3aa: CASVTGTGQETQYF

v_gene: TRBV18
d_gene: NA
abundance: NA
j_gene: TRBJ2-3
CDR3nt: TGTGCCAGCTCACCACAGTATAGAAGCACAGATACGCAGTATTTT
CDR3aa: CASSPQYRSTDTQYF

v_gene: TRBV5-6
d_gene: TRBD2
abundance: NA
j_gene: TRBJ2-4
CDR3nt: TGTGCCAGCAGCTCGGGGGGACTAGCGGGGGGGAACATTCAGTACTTC
CDR3aa: CASSSGGLAGGNIQYF

v_gene: TRBV29-1
d_gene: NA
abundance: NA
j_gene: TRBJ1-5
CDR3nt: TGCAGCGTTGTCGCTGGCTTCAATCAGCCCCAGCATTTT
CDR3aa: CSVVAGFNQPQHF

v_gene: TRBV29-1
d_gene: NA
abundance: NA
j_gene: TRBJ2-3
CDR3nt: TGCAGCGTTCTGGGGGGGCTGAGCACAGATACGCAGTATTTT
CDR3aa: CSVLGGLSTDTQYF

v_gene: TRBV13
d_gene: NA
abundance: NA
j_gene: TRBJ2-1
CDR3nt: TGTGCCAGCAGCCCCCGGGCGAGGGGGGAGCAGTTCTTC
CDR3aa: CASSPRARGEQFF

v_gene: TRBV7-6
d_gene: TRBD1
abundance: few
j_gene: TRBJ1-4
CDR3nt: TGTGCCAGCAGCTTAGGAACAGGGGGTAATGAAAAACTGTTTTTT
CDR3aa: CASSLGTGGNEKLFF

v_gene: TRBV6-5
d_gene: NA
abundance: NA
j_gene: TRBJ1-1
CDR3nt: TGTGCCAGCAGGACGGGACTCCTGCGAAACGAAGCTTTCTTT
CDR3aa: CASRTGLLRNEAFF

v_gene: TRBV5-1
d_gene: NA
abundance: NA
j_gene: TRBJ2-1
CDR3nt: TGCGCCAGCAGCTTGGTGGCAGGGGCCGGCAATGAGCAGTTCTTC
CDR3aa: CASSLVAGAGNEQFF

v_gene: TRBV11-2
d_gene: TRBD1
abundance: NA
j_gene: TRBJ2-1
CDR3nt: TGTGCCAGCAGGCATCTCGAGGGGGCTTACAATGAGCAGTTCTTC
CDR3aa: CASRHLEGAYNEQFF

v_gene: TRBV7-9
d_gene: NA
abundance: NA
j_gene: TRBJ2-3
CDR3nt: TGTGCCAGCAGCTTCAAAGATACGCAGTATTTT
CDR3aa: CASSFKDTQYF

v_gene: TRBV9
d_gene: NA
abundance: NA
j_gene: TRBJ2-3
CDR3nt: TGTGCCAGCAGCGTAGGGGGCGGGATGGGCACAGATACGCAGTATTTT
CDR3aa: CASSVGGGMGTDTQYF

v_gene: TRBV30
d_gene: NA
abundance: NA
j_gene: TRBJ1-1
CDR3nt: TGTGCCTGGACTACGTACACTGAAGCTTTCTTT
CDR3aa: CAWTTYTEAFF

v_gene: TRBV29-1
d_gene: NA
abundance: NA
j_gene: TRBJ2-7
CDR3nt: TGCAGCGGTCAAGGGAGCATGGGCTACGAGCAGTACTTC
CDR3aa: CSGQGSMGYEQYF

v_gene: TRBV7-2
d_gene: NA
abundance: NA
j_gene: TRBJ1-2
CDR3nt: TGTGCCAGCAGCGCTACCGGGAGCCTGGGGGGCTACACCTTC
CDR3aa: CASSATGSLGGYTF

v_gene: TRBV7-8
d_gene: NA
abundance: NA
j_gene: TRBJ1-5
CDR3nt: TGTGCCAGCAGCTTAGCCGGACAGCCTTATAGCAATCAGCCCCAGCATTTT
CDR3aa: CASSLAGQPYSNQPQHF

v_gene: TRBV21-1
d_gene: NA
abundance: NA
j_gene: TRBJ1-5
CDR3nt: TGTGCCAGCAGCAAACGGGAGTTCCATAGCAATCAGCCCCAGCATTTT
CDR3aa: CASSKREFHSNQPQHF